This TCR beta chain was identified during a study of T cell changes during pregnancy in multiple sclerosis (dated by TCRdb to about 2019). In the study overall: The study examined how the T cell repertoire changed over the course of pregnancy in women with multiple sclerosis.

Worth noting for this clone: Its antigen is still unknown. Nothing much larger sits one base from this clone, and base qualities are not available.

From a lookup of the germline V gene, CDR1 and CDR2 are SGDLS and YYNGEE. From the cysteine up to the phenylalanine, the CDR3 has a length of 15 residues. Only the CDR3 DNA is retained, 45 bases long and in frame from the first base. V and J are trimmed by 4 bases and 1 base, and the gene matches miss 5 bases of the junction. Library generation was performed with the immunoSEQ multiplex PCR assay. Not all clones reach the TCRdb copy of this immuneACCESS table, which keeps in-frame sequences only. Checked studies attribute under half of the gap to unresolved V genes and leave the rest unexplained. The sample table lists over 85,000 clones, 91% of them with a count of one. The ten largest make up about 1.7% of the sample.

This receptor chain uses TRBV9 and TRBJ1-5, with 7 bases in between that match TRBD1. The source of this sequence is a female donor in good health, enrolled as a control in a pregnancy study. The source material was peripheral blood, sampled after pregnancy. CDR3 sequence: CASSPGTVSNQPQHF. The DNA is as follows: TGTGCCAGCAGCCCGGGGACAGTGAGCAATCAGCCCCAGCATTTT.